Sequencing of this TCR beta chain was carried out in a study of T cell responses to AZD1222 COVID-19 vaccine. In the study overall: It was second doses at about 4 or about 12 weeks that were pooled. Points from the study as a whole: The donor group comprised mostly white British people and more females; the analysis possibly underestimated clonal diversity. The breadth and depth of Spike-specific TCRs increased once two AZD1222 doses had been given.

The count of this clone is one. What it binds is unknown. Sequenced by immunoSEQ multiplex PCR; TCRdb stores in-frame clones only, minus some. The table lists about 140,000 clones, around 90% of them singletons, with about 3.5% in the top ten. Sequencing used peripheral blood, obtained on day 0 of AZD1222 vaccination. The TCR originated in an adult in good health.

The CDR3 DNA is TGTGCCAGCAGTTACCGCGTTTACAATGAGCAGTTCTTC. Residues: CASSYRVYNEQFF. J is TRBJ2-1 and V is TRBV6-2 or TRBV6-3; D is unresolved. CDR1 MNHEY and CDR2 SVGEGT come from the germline V gene. The CDR3 has 13 residues. V lost 2 bases to trimming and J lost 4 bases, with 6 bases between them.